This T cell receptor (beta chain) was captured in a study of shared clonotypes between healthy human individuals. Researchers divided each subset's genomic DNA evenly across several immunoSEQ plates. Measured with immunoSEQ multiplex PCR; TCRdb has only the in-frame clones, and not every one. The sample shows about 600,000 clones, less than 98% of them seen only once. The sequenced sample consisted of naive CD4+ T cells sorted from blood. Subset noted: CD45RA+ positively selected. The receptor was isolated from a woman aged 25 to 39 in good health.

The CDR3 sequence: CASSLGPSYNEQFF. For the CDR3, the DNA is TGCGCCAGCAGCTTAGGCCCGTCCTACAATGAGCAGTTCTTC. V and J are TRBV5-1 and TRBJ2-1, with no clear D. The CDR3 spans 14 residues. Germline V CDR1 and CDR2: SGHRS, YFSETQ. The V end lost 2 bases, the J end lost 1 base, and 7 bases lay between the germline ends.